The sample holds one count of the clone carrying this TCR beta chain. TCR beta CDR3 regions were amplified from RNA transcripts. When the TCR CDR3 underwent first-round RT-PCR, the HTBI primer set was used. TCRdb passed the multiplex PCR reads through MiXCR, listing each CDR3 protein once. The top ten clones hold about a sixth of a sample with 35,000 to 45,000 distinct CDR3 sequences, roughly 50% of them seen once. This specimen belongs to a study of T cells in Graves' hyperthyroidism and ophthalmopathy. For the study at large: Peripheral blood samples were taken at initial diagnosis, prior to any treatment.

CDR1 and CDR2 (germline): SGHRS, YFSETQ. V lost 3 bases and J lost 1; bases outside the gene matches: 25. CDR3 length equals 22 residues. The sequence came from a middle-aged man with Graves' ophthalmopathy. The chain uses TRBV5-1 and TRBJ2-5; TRBD1 matches 9 bases. Sequenced: blood. The CDR3 sequence: CASSSQGAGTRGTGLPQETQYF. The CDR3, as DNA: TGCGCCAGCAGCTCACAGGGGGCAGGCACTAGGGGGACGGGGTTGCCCCAAGAGACCCAGTACTTC.